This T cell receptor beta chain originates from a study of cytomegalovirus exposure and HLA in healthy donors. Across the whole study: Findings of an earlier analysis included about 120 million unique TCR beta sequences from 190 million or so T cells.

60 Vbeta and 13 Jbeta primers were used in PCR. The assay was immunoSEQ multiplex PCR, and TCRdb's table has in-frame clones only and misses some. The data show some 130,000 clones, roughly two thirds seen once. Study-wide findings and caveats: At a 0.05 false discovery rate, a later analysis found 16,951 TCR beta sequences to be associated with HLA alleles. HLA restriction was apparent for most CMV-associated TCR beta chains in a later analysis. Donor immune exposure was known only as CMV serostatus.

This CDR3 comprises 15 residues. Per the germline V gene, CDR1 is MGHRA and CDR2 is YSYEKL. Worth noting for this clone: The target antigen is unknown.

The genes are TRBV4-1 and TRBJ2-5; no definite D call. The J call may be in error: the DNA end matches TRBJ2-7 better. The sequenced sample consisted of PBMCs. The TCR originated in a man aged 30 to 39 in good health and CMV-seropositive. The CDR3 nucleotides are TGCGCCAGCAGCCAAGAGGAACACTCCGGGTACGAGCAGTACTTC. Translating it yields CASSQEEHSGYEQYF.